The 20 T cell receptor beta chains below come from one sample, sequenced in a study of blood T cells in healthy people across ages. With a J-beta primer mix and a sample-barcoded 5' primer, a second PCR ran about 7 to 12 cycles. TCRdb passed the 5' RACE reads through MiXCR, listing each CDR3 protein once. Among about 1.4 million distinct CDR3 sequences listed, almost 60% were seen once. Sample: blood. The receptors were sampled from a man aged 18 to 30 in good health.

The rearrangement joins TRBV4-1 to TRBJ2-7, with 7 bases lining up with TRBD1. The CDR3 covers 16 residues. CDR1 MGHRA and CDR2 YSYEKL come from the germline V gene. V lost 0 bases, J lost 2 bases, and 7 bases stayed unmatched. The CDR3 loop reads CASSQDQTGHTYEQYF. CDR3 sequence (DNA): TGCGCCAGCAGCCAAGATCAGACAGGGCACACCTACGAGCAGTACTTC.

Only a few counts were recorded for this clonotype. The V and J genes are TRBV29-1 and TRBJ1-1; unclear D gene. V was shortened by 3 bases and J by 0 bases, with 11 bases between the two germline ends. The germline gives CDR1 SQVTM, CDR2 ANQGSEA. The CDR3 totals 14 residues. The CDR3 reads CSVEPSPMNTEAFF. In nucleotides, the CDR3 is TGCAGCGTTGAGCCCAGCCCGATGAACACTGAAGCTTTCTTT.

This chain uses TRBV10-3 with TRBJ1-6, with D unresolved. Germline CDR1 reads ENHRY; CDR2 reads SYGVKD. V was cut by 8 bases and J by 6 bases, with 2 bases left in between. This CDR3 has 10 residues. CDR3 in amino acids: CAIGNSPLHF. The CDR3 DNA is TGTGCCATCGGTAATTCACCCCTCCACTTT.

V and J are TRBV2 and TRBJ2-1; perhaps TRBD2 as D (6 bases). The CDR3 sequence is 12 residues long. Germline V CDR1 and CDR2: SNHLY, FYNNEI. CDR3 amino acids: CVSGLPYETQFF. Here the CDR3 DNA reads TGTGTCAGTGGACTACCGTATGAGACCCAGTTCTTC.

The rearrangement links TRBV4-1 to TRBJ1-5; D is possibly TRBD1 (5 bases). Deletions cut 2 bases from V and 5 bases from J, with 13 bases between. In germline, CDR1 is MGHRA, CDR2 YSYEKL. The CDR3 is 15 amino acids. CDR3 in DNA: TGCGCCAGCAGCCAACGCGGGGGGGAGCATCAGCCCCAGCATTTT. Encoded protein: CASSQRGGEHQPQHF.

The chain has TRBV28 and TRBJ1-2, with 8 bases that match TRBD1. J was trimmed by 4 bases and V by 6 bases; bases with no gene match: 7. Germline V gene lookup returns CDR1 MDHEN and CDR2 SYDVKM. The CDR3 spans 14 residues. CDR3 nucleotides: TGTGCCAGCAGCCCGGACAGGGTGGCCTATGGCTACACCTTC. It encodes CASSPDRVAYGYTF.

V usage is TRBV5-1 and J usage is TRBJ2-5; D is ambiguous. Deletions cut 0 bases from V and 1 base from J, with 7 bases between. CDR3 length equals 14 residues. The germline V gene encodes CDR1 SGHRS and CDR2 YFSETQ. The CDR3 reads CASSLDLFQETQYF. Here the CDR3 DNA reads TGCGCCAGCAGCTTGGACCTATTCCAAGAGACCCAGTACTTC.

This clonotype came up many times. This chain connects TRBV20-1 to TRBJ2-6; the D is unclear. CDR1 DFQATT and CDR2 SNEGSKA come from the germline V gene (reference sequence). Between the trimmed V and J ends, which lost 6 bases and 0 bases, there was a span of 9 bases. The CDR3 sequence is 14 residues long. CDR3 sequence: CSALSLSGANVLTF. The DNA for the CDR3 is TGCAGTGCCCTGTCCCTCTCTGGGGCCAACGTCCTGACTTTC.

The V and J genes are TRBV20-1 and TRBJ2-1, with D perhaps matching TRBD2 (7 bases). CDR3 length: 15 amino acids. Germline V CDR1 and CDR2: DFQATT, SNEGSKA (reference sequence). V gave up 5 bases and J gave up 6 bases, with 20 bases separating them. Here the CDR3 DNA reads TGCAGTGCTGGGGGGGTACAGGGAAAGCCCAATGAGCAGTTCTTC. This translates into CSAGGVQGKPNEQFF.

This clonotype was counted a few times. This chain uses TRBV27 with TRBJ1-6; D unresolved. The germline CDR1 and CDR2 sequences are MNHEY and SMNVEV (reference sequence). This CDR3 comprises 13 residues. The germline V and J ends were trimmed by 3 bases and 7 bases, with 7 bases remaining between them. In DNA form, the CDR3 reads TGTGCCAGCAGTTTCTTCCTCAATTCACCCCTCCACTTT. It codes for CASSFFLNSPLHF.

This clonotype came up a few times. The chain links TRBV20-1 to TRBJ1-5; D is unclear. Germline CDR1 and CDR2: DFQATT and SNEGSKA (reference sequence). The CDR3 is 14 residues long. The V gene lost 0 bases and the J gene lost 6 bases, with 12 bases spanning the gap. The CDR3 reads CSARDFGQPQPQHF. CDR3 DNA: TGCAGTGCTAGAGATTTTGGGCAGCCTCAGCCCCAGCATTTT.

The V and J genes are TRBV7-2 and TRBJ2-1; TRBD2 aligns across 9 bases. Germline V gene lookup returns CDR1 SGHTA and CDR2 FQGNSA. This CDR3 is 16 amino acids long. J lost 7 bases, V lost 0 bases, and 7 bases had no gene match. The CDR3 coding sequence is TGTGCCAGCAGCTTAGCGTTGGCTAGCGGGGTGAATGAGCAGTTCTTC. Translated: CASSLALASGVNEQFF.

In regard to this clonotype: An end of the junction does not agree with germline; a read error may underlie this. V and J are TRBV4-2 and TRBJ1-2, with 10 bases identical to TRBD1. This CDR3 contains 15 residues. Germline values: CDR1 LGHNA, CDR2 YNFKEQ. The CDR3 sequence is CASSPGQGTNYDYTF. CDR3 coding DNA: TGTGCCAGCAGCCCGGGACAGGGGACTAACTATGACTACACCTTC.

The chain employs TRBV27 and TRBJ2-5; tentatively, D is TRBD2 (6 bases). Looked up from germline, CDR1 is MNHEY and CDR2 is SMNVEV (reference sequence). This CDR3 has 15 residues. V was pared by 4 bases and J by 1 base, with 13 bases between. In DNA form, the CDR3 reads TGTGCCAGCAGTTGGGGAGTTAGCGGCCAAGAGACCCAGTACTTC. Translation gives CASSWGVSGQETQYF.

The J gene is TRBJ2-6, the V gene TRBV7-9; 7 bases map to TRBD1. CDR3 length equals 18 residues. Germline values: CDR1 SEHNR, CDR2 FQNEAQ (reference sequence). With 1 base clipped from V and 2 bases from J, the junction kept 8 bases outside the gene matches. Here the CDR3 reads CASSLVGTDRAGANVLTF. CDR3 in DNA: TGTGCCAGCAGCTTAGTAGGGACCGACAGGGCTGGGGCCAACGTCCTGACTTTC.

J is TRBJ2-7 and V is TRBV6-2 or TRBV6-3; 9 positions agree with TRBD2. V lost 6 bases and J lost 5; bases outside the gene matches: 8. Germline-derived CDR1 and CDR2 are MNHEY and SVGEGT. The CDR3 is 14 amino acids. The CDR3 is CASRRLAEPDEQYF. The CDR3 DNA is TGTGCCAGCAGACGACTAGCGGAGCCGGACGAGCAGTACTTC.

A remark on this clonotype: At one end, the junction sequence differs from germline, possibly due to a read error. The rearrangement joins TRBV7-7 to TRBJ2-3; no clear D. Germline V gene lookup returns CDR1 SSHAT and CDR2 FNYEAQ (reference sequence). The CDR3 has 13 residues. CDR3 sequence (DNA): TGTGCTAGCAGCTTCGGTATCACAGATACGCAGTATTTT. Translating gives CASSFGITDTQYF.

The chain has TRBV2 and TRBJ2-1, with D tentatively TRBD1 (6 bases). Germline V gene sequence: CDR1 SNHLY, CDR2 FYNNEI. V lost 4 bases and J lost 10, with 8 bases in between. This CDR3 spans 11 amino acids. Written as DNA, the CDR3 is TGTGCCAGCAGTGCAGGGGTCGAGCAGTTCTTC. This gives the protein CASSAGVEQFF.

The chain is built from TRBV20-1 and TRBJ2-1; D not certain. Germline CDR1 reads DFQATT; CDR2 reads SNEGSKA (reference sequence). V was cut by 2 bases and J by 5 bases, with 10 bases left in between. This CDR3 contains 13 residues. The CDR3 loop is CSARRDSDNEQFF. The DNA of the CDR3 is TGCAGTGCTAGACGTGACTCAGACAATGAGCAGTTCTTC.

The rearrangement links TRBV20-1 to TRBJ2-3, with D unclear. V was trimmed by 0 bases and J by 2 bases, leaving 12 bases between them. The length of the CDR3 is 15 residues. Germline loops: CDR1 DFQATT, CDR2 SNEGSKA (reference sequence). CDR3 sequence: CSARDLTEPTDTQYF. The CDR3 DNA is TGCAGTGCTAGAGATCTTACGGAGCCCACAGATACGCAGTATTTT.